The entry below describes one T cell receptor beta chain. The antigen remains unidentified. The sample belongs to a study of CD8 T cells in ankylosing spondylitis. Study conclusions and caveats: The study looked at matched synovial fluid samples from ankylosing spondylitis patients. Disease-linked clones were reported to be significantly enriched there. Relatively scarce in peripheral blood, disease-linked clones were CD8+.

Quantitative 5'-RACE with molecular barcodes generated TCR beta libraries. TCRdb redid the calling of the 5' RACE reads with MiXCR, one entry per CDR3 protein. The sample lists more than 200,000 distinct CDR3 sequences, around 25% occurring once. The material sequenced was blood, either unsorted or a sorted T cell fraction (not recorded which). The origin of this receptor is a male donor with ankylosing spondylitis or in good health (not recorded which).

DNA for the CDR3: TGTGCCAGCAGCACAGTGGGGAAGGTCTACGAGCAGTACTTC. Its translation is CASSTVGKVYEQYF. The chain recombines TRBV11-2 with TRBJ2-7; D ambiguous. Trimming took 5 bases from V and 3 from J, leaving 14 bases between them. CDR3 length: 14 residues. Germline V gene sequence: CDR1 SGHAT, CDR2 FQNNGV.